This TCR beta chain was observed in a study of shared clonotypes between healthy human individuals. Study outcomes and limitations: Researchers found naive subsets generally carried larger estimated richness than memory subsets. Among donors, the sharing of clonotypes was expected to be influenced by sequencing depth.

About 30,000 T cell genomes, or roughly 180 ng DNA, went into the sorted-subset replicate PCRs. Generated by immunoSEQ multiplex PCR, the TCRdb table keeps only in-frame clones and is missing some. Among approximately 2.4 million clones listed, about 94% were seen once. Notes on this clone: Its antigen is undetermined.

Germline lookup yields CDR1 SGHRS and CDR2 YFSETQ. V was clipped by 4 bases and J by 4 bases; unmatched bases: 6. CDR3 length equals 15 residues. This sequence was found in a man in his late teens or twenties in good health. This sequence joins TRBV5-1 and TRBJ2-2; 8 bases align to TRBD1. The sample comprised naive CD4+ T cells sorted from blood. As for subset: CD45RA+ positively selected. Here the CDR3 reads CASSGQGVGTGELFF. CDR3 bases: TGCGCCAGCAGCGGACAGGGCGTGGGCACCGGGGAGCTGTTTTTT.